Sequencing of this T cell receptor beta chain was carried out in a study of CD8 T cells in Susac syndrome. Trimming removed 0 bases from V and 7 bases from J, with 15 bases in between. Germline loops: CDR1 GTSNPN, CDR2 SVGIG (reference sequence). This CDR3 has 14 amino acids. Regarding the study as a whole: It was acknowledged by the study that relatively few individuals were included in its TCR sequencing and HLA analysis.

Remarks on this clonotype: Antigen: not known.

Reverse transcription of about 0.5 to 1 ug RNA was performed with random hexamers. In TCRdb, the immunoSEQ multiplex PCR reads were re-called with MiXCR into one record per CDR3 protein. The sample lists approximately 190,000 distinct CDR3 sequences; approximately 94% were seen once. The TEMRA cells underwent FACS enrichment, while the CD8+ and CD4+ T cells underwent negative isolation. The sample taken for sequencing was CD4+ T cells from PBMCs. The chain uses TRBV30 and TRBJ1-2, with D possibly TRBD1 on 5 matching bases. The source is a human donor with Susac syndrome. CDR3 nucleotide sequence: TGTGCCTGGAGTGTACTGCCCGGGGGTGTTGGCTACACCTTC. It yields the protein CAWSVLPGGVGYTF.